The 24 T cell receptor beta chains given below trace back to one sample, sequenced in a study of cytomegalovirus exposure and HLA in healthy donors. 60 Vbeta and 13 Jbeta primers were used in PCR. Method: immunoSEQ multiplex PCR; TCRdb's copy keeps in-frame clones and lacks some. The repertoire includes 70,000 to 90,000 clones, about 79% of them detected once, and approximately 20% sits in the top ten. The sample consisted of PBMCs. The source of these receptors is a man in his sixties or seventies in good health and CMV-seropositive.

This chain uses TRBV5-1 with TRBJ2-3; D remains ambiguous. V lost 0 bases and J 2 bases, leaving 10 bases between the germline ends. The length of the CDR3 is 15 residues. Germline V CDR1 and CDR2: SGHRS, YFSETQ. In nucleotides, the CDR3 is TGCGCCAGCAGCTTGGCAGGAAGTTCCACAGATACGCAGTATTTT. Translating gives CASSLAGSSTDTQYF.

V is TRBV18 and J is TRBJ2-2; TRBD2 matches 8 bases. The CDR3 extends over 16 amino acids. After removal of 4 bases from V and 6 bases from J, the junction contained 10 bases not matched to a gene. Germline V gives CDR1 KGHSH, CDR2 LQKENI. This chain's CDR3 is CASSLSSPGGAGELFF. The CDR3 bases are TGTGCCAGCTCACTATCATCCCCCGGGGGGGCCGGGGAGCTGTTTTTT.

The rearrangement links TRBV5-1 to TRBJ2-1, with 8 bases identical to TRBD2. The CDR3 has 14 residues. Germline V lookup: CDR1 SGHRS, CDR2 YFSETQ. V shed 6 bases, J shed 7 bases, and the junction held 9 bases outside the gene matches. CDR3 sequence (DNA): TGCGCCAGCAATCCGACTAGCGCCAAAAATGAGCAGTTCTTC. This gives the protein CASNPTSAKNEQFF.

DNA of the CDR3: TGTGCCAGCAGCCCTCGGGTCGGCGGGGAGACCCAGTACTTC. Its translation is CASSPRVGGETQYF. The chain carries TRBV9 and TRBJ2-5; a possible D gene is TRBD2 (5 bases). V lost 4 bases and J 5 bases, leaving 15 bases between the germline ends. The CDR3 is 14 amino acids. Germline assignment: CDR1 SGDLS and CDR2 YYNGEE. The whole variable domain, remainder taken from reference TRBV9 and TRBJ2-5, is DSGVTQTPKHLITATGQRVTLRCSPRSGDLSVYWYQQSLDQGLQFLIQYYNGEERAKGNILERFSAQQFPDLHSELNLSSLELGDSALYFCASSPRVGGETQYFGPGTRLLVL.

The CDR3 DNA sequence: TGCGCCAGCAGTTCCCGTCGGCTAGCGGGAGTAGAGGAGCAGTACTTC. This codes for CASSSRRLAGVEEQYF. The chain joins TRBV10-1 to TRBJ2-7; TRBD2 agrees at 10 bases. The CDR3 is 16 residues long. V lost 5 bases to trimming and J lost 7 bases; unmatched junction nucleotides: 14. CDR1 and CDR2 (germline): WNHNN, SYGVQD (reference sequence).

The V call is TRBV14, the J call TRBJ1-2; perhaps TRBD1 as D (6 bases). Germline V lookup: CDR1 SGHDN, CDR2 FVKESK. V was clipped by 4 bases and J by 5 bases, with 14 bases between them. The CDR3 covers 14 residues. CDR3 sequence (DNA): TGTGCCAGCAGCCCTTCCGGACAGATTTATGGCTACACCTTC. Amino acids: CASSPSGQIYGYTF.

The chain combines TRBV20-1 with TRBJ1-2, with TRBD1 as a possible D gene (5 bases). The germline gives CDR1 DFQATT, CDR2 SNEGSKA (reference sequence). This CDR3 contains 11 residues. CDR3 in DNA: TGCAGCGCCAGGCAGGACAACGGCTACACCTTC. It yields the protein CSARQDNGYTF.

This chain connects TRBV5-4 to TRBJ1-2; 7 positions match TRBD1. The CDR3 runs 15 residues. The J segment lost 3 bases and the V segment lost 1 base, leaving 6 bases of the junction unmatched. Germline CDR1 is SGHNT and CDR2 is YYREEE (reference sequence). This chain's CDR3 is CASSLFPGQYYGYTF. The CDR3 nucleotides are TGTGCCAGCAGCTTGTTCCCGGGACAGTACTATGGCTACACCTTC.

Here the CDR3 DNA reads TGTGCCATCAGACCGGGACTAGCGAGGGGGGACACAGATACGCAGTATTTT. It encodes CAIRPGLARGDTDTQYF. The V and J genes are TRBV10-3 and TRBJ2-3; 10 bases fit TRBD2. Per the germline V gene, CDR1 is ENHRY and CDR2 is SYGVKD. The CDR3 runs 17 residues. V shed 6 bases and J 2 bases; nucleotides not matched to a gene: 11.

The genes are TRBV18 and TRBJ2-7; D might be TRBD2 (7 bases). From germline, CDR1 is KGHSH and CDR2 LQKENI. V dropped 4 bases and J dropped 3 bases, with 19 bases sitting between them. CDR3 length equals 16 residues. CDR3 protein: CASSLGGRAGIYEQYF. The CDR3 bases are TGTGCCAGCTCACTCGGGGGGCGAGCGGGGATCTACGAGCAGTACTTC.

This clone was detected a few times. This rearrangement joins TRBV7-9 to TRBJ1-4; 7 bases are a match to TRBD1. V lost 4 bases to trimming and J lost 7 bases; unmatched junction nucleotides: 12. CDR1 is SEHNR, CDR2 FQNEAQ, per germline (reference sequence). This CDR3 contains 16 residues. The CDR3 nucleotides are TGTGCCAGCAGCTCGTCCGGGAGGGGGCCGTTTGAAAAACTGTTTTTT. Encoded protein: CASSSSGRGPFEKLFF.

The chain combines TRBV5-1 with TRBJ2-1; 9 positions agree with TRBD2. Germline CDR1 SGHRS, CDR2 YFSETQ. The CDR3 runs to 14 residues. V lost 1 base and J lost 8; bases outside the gene matches: 4. CDR3 nucleotide sequence: TGCGCCAGCAGCTTGTCGTTAGCGGGAGATGAGCAGTTCTTC. Translated, it gives CASSLSLAGDEQFF.

This sequence joins TRBV28 and TRBJ1-5; D unclear. V lost 6 bases and J 2 bases, leaving 14 bases between the germline ends. The CDR3 is 15 residues long. Germline V CDR1 and CDR2: MDHEN, SYDVKM. Here the CDR3 reads CASSEHRHGNQPQHF. The DNA of the CDR3 is TGTGCCAGCAGCGAACACCGACATGGCAATCAGCCCCAGCATTTT.

The gene calls are TRBV9 and TRBJ2-7; D not resolved. The germline V and J ends were trimmed by 7 bases and 6 bases, with 8 bases remaining between them. Germline-derived CDR1 and CDR2 are SGDLS and YYNGEE. This CDR3 is built from 10 residues. CDR3 in DNA: TGTGCCAGCCCTTCCCTCGAGCAGTACTTC. Its protein is CASPSLEQYF.

This sequence joins TRBV11-2 and TRBJ2-1; possibly TRBD2 for D (6 bases). The CDR3 loop spans 15 amino acids. Germline-derived CDR1 and CDR2 are SGHAT and FQNNGV. Trimming left V 5 bases short and J 4 bases short, with 15 bases between. CDR3 region: CASSAGTWGYNEQFF. DNA for the CDR3: TGTGCCAGCAGCGCTGGGACTTGGGGTTACAATGAGCAGTTCTTC. The full variable domain, with the rest looked up from reference TRBV11-2 and TRBJ2-1, is EAGVAQSPRYKIIEKRQSVAFWCNPISGHATLYWYQQILGQGPKLLIQFQNNGVVDDSQLPKDRFSAERLKGVDSTLKIQPAKLEDSAVYLCASSAGTWGYNEQFFGPGTRLTVL.

The chain recombines TRBV6-5 with TRBJ2-5; 8 positions match TRBD1. The J call may be faulty, since TRBJ2-7 better matches the DNA end. The CDR3 is 14 residues long. Germline CDR1 MNHEY, CDR2 SVGAGI. CDR3 bases: TGTGCCAGCAGTTACCTCGGACAGGGCGGCGAGCAGTACTTC. Translated: CASSYLGQGGEQYF.

The chain joins TRBV9 to TRBJ2-5; D is ambiguous. The germline V gene has CDR1 SGDLS and CDR2 YYNGEE. V shed 3 bases and J shed 5 bases, with 5 bases lying between them. This CDR3 is 11 amino acids long. The CDR3 region is CASSAYETQYF. CDR3 coding DNA: TGTGCCAGCAGCGCCTATGAGACCCAGTACTTC.

The J gene is TRBJ2-3, the V gene TRBV11-2; the D gene is possibly TRBD1 (6 bases). The CDR3 runs 15 residues. V was trimmed by 5 bases and J by 0 bases, leaving 12 bases between them. Germline V gene lookup returns CDR1 SGHAT and CDR2 FQNNGV. CDR3 loop: CASSPSQGSTDTQYF. The CDR3, as DNA: TGTGCCAGCAGCCCCAGCCAGGGGAGCACAGATACGCAGTATTTT.

The chain is built from TRBV7-6 and TRBJ2-1, with 10 bases matching TRBD2. Per germline, CDR1 SGHVS and CDR2 FNYEAQ. V lost 4 bases and J lost 6; bases outside the gene matches: 9. The CDR3 covers 16 residues. The DNA for the CDR3 is TGTGCCAGCAGCTCGCGAACTAGCGGGGAGGCCAATGAGCAGTTCTTC. The encoded protein is CASSSRTSGEANEQFF.

The CDR3 reads CSVGASASTDTQYF. The CDR3 region has the DNA TGCAGCGTTGGGGCTAGCGCTAGCACAGATACGCAGTATTTT. The chain uses TRBV29-1 and TRBJ2-3; tentatively, D is TRBD2 (6 bases). The V gene lost 4 bases and the J gene lost 0 bases, with 11 bases spanning the gap. The CDR3 is 14 residues long. The germline gives CDR1 SQVTM, CDR2 ANQGSEA.

This clone was detected only a few times. This chain links TRBV5-4 with TRBJ1-1, with 7 bases aligning to TRBD1. The V gene's germline CDR1 is SGHNT and CDR2 YYREEE (reference sequence). The CDR3 covers 14 residues. J gave up 3 bases and V 2 bases, and 4 bases lay outside the gene matches. As DNA, the CDR3 is TGTGCCAGCAGCTTCCCGGGACAGTACACTGAAGCTTTCTTT. It translates to CASSFPGQYTEAFF. Together with reference TRBV5-4 and TRBJ1-1, the CDR3 gives the full variable domain: ETGVTQSPTHLIKTRGQQVTLRCSSQSGHNTVSWYQQALGQGPQFIFQYYREEENGRGNFPPRFSGLQFPNYSSELNVNALELDDSALYLCASSFPGQYTEAFFGQGTRLTVV.

The chain joins TRBV9 to TRBJ1-1; 8 nucleotides agree with TRBD1. V gave up 2 bases and J gave up 2 bases; unmatched junction bases: 2. The CDR3 runs to 14 residues. CDR1 and CDR2 (germline): SGDLS, YYNGEE. In nucleotides, the CDR3 is TGTGCCAGCAGCGTGGGACAGGTAAACACTGAAGCTTTCTTT. Residues: CASSVGQVNTEAFF.

V gene TRBV10-3 combines with J gene TRBJ1-2; D unclear. The CDR3 is 13 residues long. Trimming pared 2 bases from V and 4 bases from J, leaving 8 bases between. The V gene's germline CDR1 is ENHRY and CDR2 SYGVKD. The CDR3 protein is CAISESQAYGYTF. The CDR3 nucleotides read TGTGCCATCAGTGAGAGTCAGGCCTATGGCTACACCTTC.

This rearrangement joins TRBV7-8 to TRBJ2-5, with D maybe TRBD1 (5 bases). V shed 2 bases and J shed 1 base, with 17 bases lying between them. Germline CDR1 reads SGHVS; CDR2 reads FQNEAQ. The length of the CDR3 is 17 residues. CDR3 protein: CASSLRGAVGLQETQYF. In nucleotides, the CDR3 is TGTGCCAGCAGCTTACGCGGCGCAGTGGGGCTCCAAGAGACCCAGTACTTC.